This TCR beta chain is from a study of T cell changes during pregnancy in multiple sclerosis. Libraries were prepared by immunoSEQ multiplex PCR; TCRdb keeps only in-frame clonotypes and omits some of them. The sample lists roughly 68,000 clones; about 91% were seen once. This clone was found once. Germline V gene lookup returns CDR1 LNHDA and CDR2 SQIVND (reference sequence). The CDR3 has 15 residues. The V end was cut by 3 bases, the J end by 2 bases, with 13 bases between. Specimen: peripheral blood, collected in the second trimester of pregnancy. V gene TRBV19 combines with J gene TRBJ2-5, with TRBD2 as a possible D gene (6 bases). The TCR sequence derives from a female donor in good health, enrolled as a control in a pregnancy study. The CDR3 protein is CASSIPGTLQETQYF. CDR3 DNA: TGTGCCAGTAGTATCCCCGGGACTCTACAAGAGACCCAGTACTTC.